The rows below give T cell receptor beta chains drawn from one sample of a study of HIV-infected patients and healthy controls. TCRdb ran MiXCR on the 5' RACE reads and lists one entry per CDR3 protein. The sample contains about 67,000 distinct CDR3 sequences, roughly a sixth of which appear only once. The specimen sequenced was CD4+ T cells from blood. These receptors all stem from a human donor in good health. Both conserved end residues are part of each CDR3. A D gene is named only where the DNA matches it firmly. The size entry is marked missing in some rows and otherwise reads once, few, many or a size class.

J,size,V,D,CDR3,DNA
TRBJ1-1,.,TRBV21-1,.,CASSQNGSGKKNTEAFF,TGTGCCAGCAGTCAAAACGGGTCCGGAAAGAAGAACACTGAAGCTTTCTTT
TRBJ2-5,.,TRBV15,.,CATSRGGLLGQETQYF,TGTGCCACCAGCAGAGGGGGACTTCTGGGACAAGAGACCCAGTACTTC
TRBJ2-2,few,TRBV6-6,TRBD2,CASSPGLAGVGGELFF,TGTGCCAGCAGCCCAGGACTAGCGGGAGTGGGCGGGGAGCTGTTTTTT
TRBJ1-2,few,TRBV15,.,CATSRETGGNYGYTF,TGTGCCACCAGCAGAGAAACCGGGGGTAACTATGGCTACACCTTC
TRBJ2-3,.,TRBV10-3,TRBD2,CAIRGLAGGVDTQYF,TGTGCCATCAGGGGACTAGCGGGAGGAGTAGATACGCAGTATTTT
TRBJ2-2,.,TRBV28,.,CASLKTGTGELFF,TGTGCCAGCCTTAAGACAGGAACCGGGGAGCTGTTTTTT
TRBJ2-3,few,TRBV27,.,CASGLPIQDMQYF,TGTGCCAGCGGCCTCCCTATCCAGGATATGCAGTATTTT
TRBJ1-1,.,TRBV7-9,.,CASSKDIEAFF,TGTGCCAGCAGCAAGGACATAGAAGCTTTCTTT
TRBJ1-1,many,TRBV18,.,CASSQVTQNTEAFF,TGTGCCAGCTCTCAGGTGACCCAAAACACTGAAGCTTTCTTT
TRBJ2-2,few,TRBV2,TRBD1,CASSFRDRGGTGELFF,TGTGCCAGCAGTTTTCGGGACAGGGGAGGAACCGGGGAGCTGTTTTTT
TRBJ2-6,many,TRBV6-2/TRBV6-3,.,CASELAGANVLTF,TGTGCCAGCGAGTTGGCTGGGGCCAACGTCCTGACTTTC
TRBJ2-2,few,TRBV11-1,.,CASSLGTVYTGELFF,TGTGCCAGCAGCTTAGGGACAGTTTACACCGGGGAGCTGTTTTTT
TRBJ2-7,many,TRBV11-2,.,CASSPSYEQYF,TGTGCCAGCAGCCCTTCCTACGAGCAGTACTTC
TRBJ2-3,few,TRBV7-2,.,CASSLTGPTDTQYF,TGTGCCAGCAGCCTAACAGGCCCCACAGATACGCAGTATTTT
TRBJ1-2,.,TRBV7-8,TRBD1,CASSTMTGFGDYGYTF,TGTGCCAGCAGCACAATGACAGGGTTTGGGGACTATGGCTACACCTTC